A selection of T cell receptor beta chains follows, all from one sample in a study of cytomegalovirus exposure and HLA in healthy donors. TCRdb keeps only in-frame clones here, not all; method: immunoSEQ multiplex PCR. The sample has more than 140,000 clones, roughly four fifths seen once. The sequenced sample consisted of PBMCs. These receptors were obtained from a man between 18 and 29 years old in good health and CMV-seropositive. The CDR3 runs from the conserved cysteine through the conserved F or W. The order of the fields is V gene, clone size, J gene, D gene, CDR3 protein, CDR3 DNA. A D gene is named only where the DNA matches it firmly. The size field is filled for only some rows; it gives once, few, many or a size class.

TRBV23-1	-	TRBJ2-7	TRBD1	CASSQTTGTGLPYEQYF	TGCGCCAGCAGTCAAACGACCGGGACAGGGCTCCCCTACGAGCAGTACTTC
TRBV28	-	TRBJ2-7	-	CASSNQGFYEQYF	TGTGCCAGCAGCAATCAGGGGTTCTACGAGCAGTACTTC
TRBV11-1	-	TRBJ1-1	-	CASCWGPPMNTEAFF	TGTGCCAGCTGCTGGGGCCCTCCCATGAACACTGAAGCTTTCTTT
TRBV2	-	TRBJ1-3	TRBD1	CAIRTGGENTIYF	TGTGCCATCAGGACAGGGGGAGAAAACACCATATATTTT
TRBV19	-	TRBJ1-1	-	CASARSGGTEAFF	TGTGCTAGTGCGCGATCGGGAGGTACTGAAGCTTTCTTT
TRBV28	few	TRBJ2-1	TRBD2	CASSDPGLAKNEQFF	TGTGCCAGCAGTGACCCGGGACTAGCGAAGAATGAGCAGTTCTTC
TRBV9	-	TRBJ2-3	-	CASRAGGFGTDTQYF	TGTGCCAGCCGCGCTGGGGGGTTCGGGACAGATACGCAGTATTTT
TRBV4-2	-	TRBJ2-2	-	CASSQDRGLTHAGELFF	TGTGCCAGCAGCCAAGATCGGGGACTCACGCACGCCGGGGAGCTGTTTTTT
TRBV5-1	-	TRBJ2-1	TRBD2	CASSFTSGQAYNEQFF	TGCGCCAGCAGCTTTACTAGCGGGCAAGCATACAATGAGCAGTTCTTC
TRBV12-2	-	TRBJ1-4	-	CASRLVGESKWKLFF	TGTGCAAGTCGCTTAGTCGGGGAGAGTAAGTGGAAACTGTTTTTT
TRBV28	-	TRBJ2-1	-	CASSSAFTYNEQFF	TGTGCCAGCAGTTCAGCGTTCACCTACAATGAGCAGTTCTTC
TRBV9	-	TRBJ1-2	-	CASSPGQGRYGYTF	TGTGCCAGCAGTCCTGGCCAGGGTCGGTATGGCTACACCTTC
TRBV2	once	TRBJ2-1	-	CASVTRGLAVSNEQFF	TGTGCCAGCGTCACCAGGGGGCTAGCGGTGTCCAATGAGCAGTTCTTC
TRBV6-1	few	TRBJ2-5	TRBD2	CASSDWPSGRRGEETQYF	TGTGCCAGCAGTGATTGGCCTAGCGGGAGGAGGGGTGAGGAGACCCAGTACTTC
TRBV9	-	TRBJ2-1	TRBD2	CASSTRKTSGRFYNEQFF	TGTGCCAGCAGCACGAGGAAGACTAGCGGGAGGTTCTACAATGAGCAGTTCTTC
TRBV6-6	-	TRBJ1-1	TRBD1	CASFSGGTEAFF	TGTGCCAGCTTCTCAGGGGGCACTGAAGCTTTCTTT
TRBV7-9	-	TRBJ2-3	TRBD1	CASSLPRDRGVGDTQYF	TGTGCCAGCAGCTTACCCCGGGACAGGGGTGTCGGAGATACGCAGTATTTT
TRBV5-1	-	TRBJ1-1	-	CASSFRTSDMNTEAFF	TGCGCCAGCAGCTTCCGGACATCGGACATGAACACTGAAGCTTTCTTT
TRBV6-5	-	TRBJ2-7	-	CASRRSLYYEQYF	TGTGCCAGCAGGCGGTCCTTGTACTACGAGCAGTACTTC
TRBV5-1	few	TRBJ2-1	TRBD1	CASVPDRGYNEQFF	TGCGCCAGCGTCCCGGACAGGGGCTACAATGAGCAGTTCTTC
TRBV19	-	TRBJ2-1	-	CASSIAGVLNEQFF	TGTGCCAGTAGTATAGCGGGAGTCTTGAATGAGCAGTTCTTC
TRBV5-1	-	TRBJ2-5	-	CASSLGGQNQETQYF	TGCGCCAGCAGCTTGGGGGGCCAAAACCAAGAGACCCAGTACTTC
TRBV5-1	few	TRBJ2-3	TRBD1	CASSSTGGARSDTQYF	TGCGCCAGCAGCTCCACAGGGGGCGCGCGGTCAGATACGCAGTATTTT
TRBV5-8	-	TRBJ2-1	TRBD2	CASSLGTSGRNEQFF	TGTGCCAGCAGCTTAGGGACTAGCGGGAGGAATGAGCAGTTCTTC
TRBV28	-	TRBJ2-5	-	CASIPSELTTLNQETQYF	TGTGCCAGCATCCCCTCCGAATTGACTACCCTCAACCAAGAGACCCAGTACTTC
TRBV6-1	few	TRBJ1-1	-	CASSEQGWVTEAFF	TGTGCCAGCAGTGAACAGGGGTGGGTCACTGAAGCTTTCTTT
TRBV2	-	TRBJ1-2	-	CASSEETSGPYGYTF	TGTGCCAGCAGTGAAGAGACTTCAGGGCCCTATGGCTACACCTTC
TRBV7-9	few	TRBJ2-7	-	CASSFRGQSYEQYF	TGTGCCAGCAGCTTCCGTGGACAGTCCTACGAGCAGTACTTC
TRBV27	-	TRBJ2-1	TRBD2	CASGAGTSGSNEQFF	TGTGCCAGCGGGGCAGGGACTAGCGGGAGTAATGAGCAGTTCTTC
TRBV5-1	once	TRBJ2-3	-	CASSLGLSDTDTQYF	TGCGCCAGCAGCTTGGGGCTAAGCGACACAGATACGCAGTATTTT
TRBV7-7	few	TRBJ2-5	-	CASSIGGPETQYF	TGTGCTAGCAGTATAGGCGGGCCAGAGACCCAGTACTTC
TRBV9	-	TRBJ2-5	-	CASSETVIQETQYF	TGTGCCAGCAGCGAAACGGTCATCCAAGAGACCCAGTACTTC
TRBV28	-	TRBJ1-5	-	CASSFRFTGNQPQHF	TGTGCCAGCAGTTTTCGCTTTACAGGGAATCAGCCCCAGCATTTT
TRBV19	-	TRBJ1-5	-	CASSIQQDSNQPQHF	TGTGCCAGTAGTATCCAACAGGATAGCAATCAGCCCCAGCATTTT
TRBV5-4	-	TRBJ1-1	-	CASSLGAEMNTEAFF	TGTGCCAGCAGCTTGGGGGCAGAGATGAACACTGAAGCTTTCTTT
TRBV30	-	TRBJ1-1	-	CAWTREGFTEAFF	TGTGCCTGGACTCGGGAGGGTTTCACTGAAGCTTTCTTT
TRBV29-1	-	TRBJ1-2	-	CSVHALDSYYGYTF	TGCAGCGTCCATGCCTTGGACAGCTACTATGGCTACACCTTC
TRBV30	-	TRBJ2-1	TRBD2	CAWSVLAGGTNEQFF	TGTGCCTGGAGTGTACTAGCGGGAGGTACCAATGAGCAGTTCTTC
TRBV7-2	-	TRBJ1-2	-	CASSVPDRSWNGYTF	TGTGCCAGCAGCGTACCCGACAGGTCATGGAATGGCTACACCTTC
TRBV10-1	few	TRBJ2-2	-	CASSDRNTGELFF	TGCGCCAGCAGTGACAGGAACACCGGGGAGCTGTTTTTT
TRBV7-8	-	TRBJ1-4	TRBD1	CASSLGGQPNEKLFF	TGTGCCAGCAGCTTAGGGGGACAGCCTAATGAAAAACTGTTTTTT
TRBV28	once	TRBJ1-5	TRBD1	CASSTDRGIQPQHF	TGTGCCAGCAGTACCGACAGGGGAATTCAGCCCCAGCATTTT
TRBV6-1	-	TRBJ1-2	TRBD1	CASSERQGYGYTF	TGTGCCAGCAGTGAGAGACAGGGCTATGGCTACACCTTC
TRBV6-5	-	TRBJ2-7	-	CASSYGRRAYEQYF	TGTGCCAGCAGTTACGGGCGGAGGGCCTACGAGCAGTACTTC
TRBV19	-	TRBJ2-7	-	CASTSQGSGRGSYEQYF	TGTGCCAGTACCTCACAGGGGTCCGGGAGGGGCTCCTACGAGCAGTACTTC
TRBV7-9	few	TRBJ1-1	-	CASSLAIGGGNTEAFF	TGTGCCAGCAGCTTAGCGATAGGGGGTGGGAACACTGAAGCTTTCTTT
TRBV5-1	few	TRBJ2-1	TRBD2	CASSLLAVEGTYNEQFF	TGCGCCAGCAGCTTGCTAGCGGTGGAGGGTACCTACAATGAGCAGTTCTTC
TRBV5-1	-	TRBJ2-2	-	CASSAQGPGELFF	TGCGCCAGCAGCGCCCAGGGTCCCGGGGAGCTGTTTTTT
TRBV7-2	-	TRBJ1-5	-	CASNGGPYSNQPQHF	TGTGCCAGCAACGGGGGGCCTTATAGCAATCAGCCCCAGCATTTT
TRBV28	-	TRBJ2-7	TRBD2	CASNPPRGTSGSYEQYF	TGTGCCAGCAATCCACCGAGGGGGACTAGCGGTTCCTACGAGCAGTACTTC
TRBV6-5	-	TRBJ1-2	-	CASSSSTGYTF	TGTGCCAGCAGTTCCTCGACAGGCTACACCTTC
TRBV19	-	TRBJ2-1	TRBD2	CASSIHKTRGGNEQFF	TGTGCCAGTAGTATTCATAAGACACGGGGGGGGAATGAACAGTTCTTC
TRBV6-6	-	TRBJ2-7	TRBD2	CASSPGTSIYEQYF	TGTGCCAGCAGTCCCGGGACTAGCATCTACGAGCAGTACTTC
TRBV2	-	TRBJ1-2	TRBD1	CASRVTGGSGYTF	TGTGCCAGCAGAGTAACAGGGGGCAGTGGCTACACCTTC
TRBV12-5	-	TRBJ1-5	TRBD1	CASGQGTGGQPQHF	TGTGCTAGTGGCCAGGGGACAGGGGGTCAGCCCCAGCATTTT